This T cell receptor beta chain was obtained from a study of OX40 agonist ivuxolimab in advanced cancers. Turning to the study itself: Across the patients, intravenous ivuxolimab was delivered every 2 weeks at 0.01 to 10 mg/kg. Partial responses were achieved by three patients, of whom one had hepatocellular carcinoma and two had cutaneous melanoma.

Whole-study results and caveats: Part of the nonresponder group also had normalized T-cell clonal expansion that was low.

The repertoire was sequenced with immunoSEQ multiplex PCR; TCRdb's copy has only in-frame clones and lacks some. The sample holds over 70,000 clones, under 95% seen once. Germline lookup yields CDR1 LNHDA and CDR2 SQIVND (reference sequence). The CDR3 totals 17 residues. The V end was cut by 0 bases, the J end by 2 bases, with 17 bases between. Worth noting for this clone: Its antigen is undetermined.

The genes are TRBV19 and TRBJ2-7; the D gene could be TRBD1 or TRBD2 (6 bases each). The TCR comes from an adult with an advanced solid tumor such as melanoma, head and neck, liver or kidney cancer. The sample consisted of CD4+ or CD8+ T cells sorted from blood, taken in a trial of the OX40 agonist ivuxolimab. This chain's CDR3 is CASSIDSMGGETYEQYF. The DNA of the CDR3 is TGTGCCAGTAGTATAGATTCGATGGGGGGCGAAACCTACGAGCAGTACTTC.